A single sample gave rise to the 6 T cell receptor beta chains below, sequenced in a study of cytomegalovirus exposure and HLA in healthy donors. PCR amplification relied on 60 Vbeta primers (plus 13 Jbeta primers). This table comes from immunoSEQ multiplex PCR, and its TCRdb copy is limited to in-frame clones, with some not included. The sample records around 190,000 clones, around 77% being singletons. The specimen sequenced was PBMCs. The receptors were gathered from a woman aged 30 to 39 in good health and CMV-seronegative.

The V gene is TRBV4-1, the J gene TRBJ1-1; D is unresolved. Between the trimmed V and J ends, which lost 0 bases and 4 bases, there was a span of 12 bases. Germline CDR1 is MGHRA and CDR2 is YSYEKL. The length of the CDR3 is 15 residues. The CDR3 loop is CASSQDLYRSTEAFF. The CDR3 nucleotides are TGCGCCAGCAGCCAAGACTTGTATCGGTCCACTGAAGCTTTCTTT.

The table lists this clone with a count of one. The CDR3 sequence is CASSVNQPQHF. The CDR3 nucleotides read TGTGCCAGCAGCGTAAATCAGCCCCAGCATTTT. The V and J genes are TRBV28 and TRBJ1-5; D is ambiguous. CDR1 MDHEN and CDR2 SYDVKM come from the germline V gene. V dropped 6 bases and J dropped 4 bases, with 4 bases sitting between them. This CDR3 region has 11 residues.

The chain couples TRBV2 to TRBJ2-1; 8 nucleotides agree with TRBD2. The CDR3 is 14 residues long. The J segment lost 7 bases and the V segment lost 3 bases, leaving 5 bases of the junction unmatched. In germline, CDR1 is SNHLY, CDR2 FYNNEI. The DNA for the CDR3 is TGTGCCAGCAGTGATCGGGGGGGCCGTAATGAGCAGTTCTTC. Its protein product is CASSDRGGRNEQFF.

This chain connects TRBV6-1 to TRBJ2-7; 11 bases are shared with TRBD2. CDR1 is MNHNS and CDR2 is SASEGT in the germline V gene. V lost 8 bases, J lost 4 bases, and 4 bases stayed unmatched. The CDR3 spans 13 residues. Written as DNA, the CDR3 is TGTGCCAGCGTAACTAGCGGGAGATACGAGCAGTACTTC. Translating it yields CASVTSGRYEQYF.

The chain employs TRBV5-1 and TRBJ1-4, with 7 positions matching TRBD1. Germline V gives CDR1 SGHRS, CDR2 YFSETQ. CDR3 size: 16 residues. V dropped 3 bases and J dropped 7; count of bases not matched to a gene: 12. In nucleotides, the CDR3 is TGCGCCAGCAGCTCCACTCGACAGGGCCAATCTGAAAAACTGTTTTTT. Its protein product is CASSSTRQGQSEKLFF.

V gene TRBV30 combines with J gene TRBJ2-3, with TRBD1 matching over 9 bases. The CDR3 length is 16 residues. The ends lost 5 bases at V and 4 bases at J; junction bases unmatched: 13. Germline V gene lookup returns CDR1 GTSNPN and CDR2 SVGIG (reference sequence). The CDR3 here is CAWGLGQGYRADTQYF. The CDR3 coding sequence is TGTGCCTGGGGCCTTGGACAGGGGTACAGGGCAGATACGCAGTATTTT.